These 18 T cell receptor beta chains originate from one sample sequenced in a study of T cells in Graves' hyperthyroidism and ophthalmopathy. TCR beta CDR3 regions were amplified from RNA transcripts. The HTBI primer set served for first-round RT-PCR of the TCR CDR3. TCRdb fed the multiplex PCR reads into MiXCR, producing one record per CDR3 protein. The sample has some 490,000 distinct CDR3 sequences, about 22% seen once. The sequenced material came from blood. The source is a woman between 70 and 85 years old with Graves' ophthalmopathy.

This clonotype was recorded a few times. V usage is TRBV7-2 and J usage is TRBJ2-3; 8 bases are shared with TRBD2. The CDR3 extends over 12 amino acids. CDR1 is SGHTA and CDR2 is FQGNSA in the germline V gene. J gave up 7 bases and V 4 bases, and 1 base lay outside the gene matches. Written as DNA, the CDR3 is TGTGCCAGCAGCTCGGGGGGGAATACGCAGTATTTT. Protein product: CASSSGGNTQYF.

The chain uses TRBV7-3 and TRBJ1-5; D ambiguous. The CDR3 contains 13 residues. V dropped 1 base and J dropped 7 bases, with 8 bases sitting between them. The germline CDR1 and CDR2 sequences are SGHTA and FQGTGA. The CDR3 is CASSLNSAQPQHF. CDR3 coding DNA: TGTGCCAGCAGCTTAAATTCCGCCCAGCCCCAGCATTTT.

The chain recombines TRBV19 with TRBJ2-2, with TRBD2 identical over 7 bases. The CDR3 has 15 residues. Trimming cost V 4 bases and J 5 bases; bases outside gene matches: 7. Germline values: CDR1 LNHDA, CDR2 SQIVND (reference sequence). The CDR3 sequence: CASSTLAGRTGELFF. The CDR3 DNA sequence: TGTGCCAGTAGTACATTAGCGGGCAGAACCGGGGAGCTGTTTTTT.

The DNA of the CDR3 is TGTGCCACCAGTGATTCAGGGGAACTTGGTGGCTACACCTTC. The encoded protein is CATSDSGELGGYTF. This chain uses TRBV24-1 with TRBJ1-2; D is perhaps TRBD1 (6 bases). Germline assignment: CDR1 KGHDR and CDR2 SFDVKD. This CDR3 has 14 residues. V lost 2 bases, J lost 7 bases, and 13 bases lay in between.

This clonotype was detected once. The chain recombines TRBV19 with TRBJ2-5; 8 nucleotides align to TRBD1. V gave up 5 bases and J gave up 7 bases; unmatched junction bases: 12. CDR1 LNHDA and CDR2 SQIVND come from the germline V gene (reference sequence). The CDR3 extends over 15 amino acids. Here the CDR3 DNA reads TGTGCCAGTAGTTTTTCAGGACAGGGCTCCGGGACCCAGTACTTC. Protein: CASSFSGQGSGTQYF.

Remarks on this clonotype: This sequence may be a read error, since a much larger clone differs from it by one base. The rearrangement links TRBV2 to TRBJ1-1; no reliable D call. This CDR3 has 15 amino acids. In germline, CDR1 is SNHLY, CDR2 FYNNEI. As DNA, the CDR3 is TGTGCCCGCAGTGAAGTCTTGGTCAGAATAACTGAAGCTTTCTTT. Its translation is CARSEVLVRITEAFF.

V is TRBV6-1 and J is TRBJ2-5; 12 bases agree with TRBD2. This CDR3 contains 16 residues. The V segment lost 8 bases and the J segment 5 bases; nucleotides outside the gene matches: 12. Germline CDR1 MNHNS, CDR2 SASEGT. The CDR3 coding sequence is TGTGCCAGCGGAAATCTAAGGACTAGCGGGACGGAGACCCAGTACTTC. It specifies CASGNLRTSGTETQYF.

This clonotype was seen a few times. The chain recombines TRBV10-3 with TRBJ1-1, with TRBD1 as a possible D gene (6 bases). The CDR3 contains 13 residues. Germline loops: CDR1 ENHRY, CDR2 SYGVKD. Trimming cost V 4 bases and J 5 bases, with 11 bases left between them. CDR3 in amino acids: CAISGGAGTEAFF. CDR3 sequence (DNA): TGTGCCATCAGTGGGGGGGCAGGGACTGAAGCTTTCTTT.

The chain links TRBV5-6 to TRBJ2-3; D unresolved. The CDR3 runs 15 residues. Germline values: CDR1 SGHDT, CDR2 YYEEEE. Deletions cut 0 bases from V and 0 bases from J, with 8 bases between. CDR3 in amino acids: CASSLVHPSTDTQYF. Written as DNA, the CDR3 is TGTGCCAGCAGCTTGGTACACCCTAGCACAGATACGCAGTATTTT.

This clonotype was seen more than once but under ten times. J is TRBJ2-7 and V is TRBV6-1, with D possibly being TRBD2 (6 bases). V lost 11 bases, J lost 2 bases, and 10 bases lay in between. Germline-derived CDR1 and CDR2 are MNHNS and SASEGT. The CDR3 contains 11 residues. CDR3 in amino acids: CAGGTPYEQYF. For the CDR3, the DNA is TGTGCCGGAGGGACTCCCTACGAGCAGTACTTC.

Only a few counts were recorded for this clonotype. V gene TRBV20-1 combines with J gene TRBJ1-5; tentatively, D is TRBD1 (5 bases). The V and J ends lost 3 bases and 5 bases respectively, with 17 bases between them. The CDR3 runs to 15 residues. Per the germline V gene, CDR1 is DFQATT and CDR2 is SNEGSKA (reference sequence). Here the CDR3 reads CSASGARTRDQPQHF. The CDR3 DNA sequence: TGCAGTGCTAGTGGGGCCAGGACTCGAGATCAGCCCCAGCATTTT.

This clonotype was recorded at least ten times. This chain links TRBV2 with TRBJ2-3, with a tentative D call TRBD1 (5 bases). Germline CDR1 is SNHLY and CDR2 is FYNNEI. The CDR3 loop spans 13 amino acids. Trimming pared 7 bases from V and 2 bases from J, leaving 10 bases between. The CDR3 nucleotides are TGTGCCAGCACTCAGGGTTACACAGATACGCAGTATTTT. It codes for CASTQGYTDTQYF.

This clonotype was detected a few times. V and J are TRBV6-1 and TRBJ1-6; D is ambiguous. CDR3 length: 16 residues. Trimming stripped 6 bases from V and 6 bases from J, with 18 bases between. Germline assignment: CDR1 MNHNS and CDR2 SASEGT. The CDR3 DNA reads TGTGCCAGCAGAAGTTCCCCGGGCAGCTTTAATTCACCCCTCCACTTT. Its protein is CASRSSPGSFNSPLHF.

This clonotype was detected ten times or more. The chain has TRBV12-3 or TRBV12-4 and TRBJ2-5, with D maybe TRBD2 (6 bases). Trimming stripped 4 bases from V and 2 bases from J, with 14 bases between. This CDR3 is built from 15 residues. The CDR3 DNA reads TGTGCCAGCAGTTCGGGACTTCAGGTTCAAGAGACCCAGTACTTC. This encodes CASSSGLQVQETQYF.

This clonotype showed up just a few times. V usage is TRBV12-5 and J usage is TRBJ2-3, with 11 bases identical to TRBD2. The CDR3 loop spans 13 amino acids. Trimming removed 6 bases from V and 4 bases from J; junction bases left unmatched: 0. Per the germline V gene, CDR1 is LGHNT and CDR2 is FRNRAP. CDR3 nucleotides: TGTGCTAGTGGACTAGCGGGAGCAGATACGCAGTATTTT. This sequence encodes CASGLAGADTQYF.

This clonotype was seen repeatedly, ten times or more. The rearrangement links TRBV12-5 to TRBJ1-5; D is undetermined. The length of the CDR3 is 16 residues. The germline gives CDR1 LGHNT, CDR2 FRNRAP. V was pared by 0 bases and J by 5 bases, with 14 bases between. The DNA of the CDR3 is TGTGCTAGTGGTTTGGTACGGAGTGGAGGTCATCAGCCCCAGCATTTT. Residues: CASGLVRSGGHQPQHF.

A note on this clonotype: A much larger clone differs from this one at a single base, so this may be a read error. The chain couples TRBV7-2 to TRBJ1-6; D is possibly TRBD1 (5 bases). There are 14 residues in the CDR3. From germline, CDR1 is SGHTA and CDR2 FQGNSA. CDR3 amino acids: CGSSGGSSYSPLHF. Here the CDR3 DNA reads TGTGGCAGCAGCGGGGGGAGCAGCTATTCACCCCTCCACTTT.

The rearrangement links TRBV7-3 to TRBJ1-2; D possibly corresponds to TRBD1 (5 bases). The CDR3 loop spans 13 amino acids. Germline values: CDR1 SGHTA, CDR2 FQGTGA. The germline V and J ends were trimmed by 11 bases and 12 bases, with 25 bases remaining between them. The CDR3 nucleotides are TGTGCCGGCACCCTAGCCGGAGGACACGCCAACACCTTC. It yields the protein CAGTLAGGHANTF.